Given below is one T cell receptor (beta chain) in context. In its sample, this clone was seen once. What this receptor recognizes is not known. The input lacks base qualities; no much larger clone sits a single base away. CDR3 length: 14 amino acids, cysteine to phenylalanine. Only the CDR3 region is kept as DNA, spanning 42 bases read in frame from base 1. CDR1 and CDR2 (MNHEY, SMNVEV) derive from the germline V gene (reference sequence). V is pruned by 3 bases and J by 3 bases, leaving 5 bases of the junction without a gene match. Donors formed part of the validation cohort, which comprised over a hundred subjects and was distinct from the first cohort of some 700 subjects. These data come from a study of cytomegalovirus exposure and HLA in healthy donors (dated by TCRdb to 2017 to 2019). With respect to the entire study: The approximately 710 repertoires of the first cohort and the 95 to 150 validation repertoires were produced on the same platform, according to a later analysis. The aim of the study was to test whether cataloging public T cell receptors could identify signatures of past pathogen exposure. Along with the 666-subject first cohort, a separate validation cohort of over a hundred different subjects was used. To predict cytomegalovirus infection status, the study brought together high-throughput TCR immunosequencing, statistical association of individual TCRs with disease status, and machine learning.

Broader findings and caveats from the paper: The study listed 164 TCR beta chains as associated with cytomegalovirus. In vitro tests confirmed that a few of the cytomegalovirus-associated TCR beta chains recognize cytomegalovirus antigens. It was suggested by the authors that the approach could potentially be generalized to other disease states and immunological phenotypes. The validation cohort had no HLA typing available for a later analysis, so co-occurrence within that cohort was assessed over all 130 or so repertoires. In a later analysis, TCRs clustered in the first cohort were found to also tend to co-occur in the approximately 120 validation repertoires, with over 90% of cluster scores above 0. In both the original and validation cohorts, the classifier was reported to diagnose cytomegalovirus status with high specificity and sensitivity. While some public TCRs were present in many individuals, most TCR sequences turned up only very rarely across donors.

Library preparation was by the immunoSEQ multiplex PCR assay. The original pipeline was this. A statistical classification framework was built to diagnose cytomegalovirus status from the catalog of TCR beta chain sequences. TCRdb's version of the immuneACCESS table is confined to in-frame rearrangements and falls short of the full clone set. An unresolved V gene accounts for under half of the shortfall where checked; the remainder is of unknown origin. The DNA gave D and trimming, while V, J and clone size come from that table. Recorded for this sample are more than 90,000 clones; about 82% of them occurred a single time. The ten largest account for around 5.1% of the sample.

The chain is encoded by TRBV27 joined to TRBJ2-7; 7 bases in between match TRBD2. The origin of this receptor is a man aged 18 to 29 in good health and CMV-seronegative. Source material: PBMCs. The CDR3 region has the sequence CASSLGGTNYEQYF. The nucleotides are TGTGCCAGCAGTTTGGGCGGGACTAACTACGAGCAGTACTTC.